This T cell receptor (beta chain) was sequenced in a study of Ad26.COV2.S vaccination and SARS-CoV-2 variants. V lost 6 bases to trimming and J lost 2 bases, with 14 bases between them. The CDR3 loop spans 14 amino acids. Germline V gene lookup returns CDR1 MNHEY and CDR2 SVGAGI. Produced via immunoSEQ multiplex PCR; TCRdb's table is partial and in-frame only. The sample consists of approximately 400,000 clones, 80% to 90% of them appearing once. The treatment: approximately 18 received Ad26.COV2.S at low or high dose, single or two shots; several received placebo; per-sample allocation not given. Day 63 after the first vaccine or placebo injection was the time point for sampling.

The TCR was taken from a person between 18 and 60 years old who received the Ad26.COV2.S COVID-19 vaccine or a placebo. The source material was peripheral blood, sampled in a trial of Ad26.COV2.S vaccine versus placebo. The V gene is TRBV6-5, the J gene TRBJ2-7; perhaps D is TRBD1 or TRBD2 (5 bases each). The CDR3: CASSLGRNTYEQYF. The CDR3 coding sequence is TGTGCCAGCAGCCTGGGACGGAATACCTACGAGCAGTACTTC.